The entry below gives a single TCR beta chain sequence along with its context. The data are from a study of radiotherapy plus CTLA-4 blockade in lung cancer. The protocol was immunoSEQ multiplex PCR, while the TCRdb copy is restricted to in-frame clones and leaves out a portion. The sample shows around 85,000 clones, around 86% of them seen only once. The TCR was taken from a human donor with non-small cell lung cancer who had a partial response to radiotherapy plus ipilimumab. Sequenced material: peripheral blood, taken from a patient treated with radiotherapy plus ipilimumab.

The CDR3 region has the DNA TGTGCCAGCAGCGCACGGGACAGCGTGAACACTGAAGCTTTCTTT. Protein: CASSARDSVNTEAFF. The J gene is TRBJ1-1, the V gene TRBV2; 7 nucleotides match TRBD1. The trim removed 6 bases at V and 0 bases at J, leaving 7 bases unmatched. This CDR3 region has 15 residues. In germline, CDR1 is SNHLY, CDR2 FYNNEI.